A selection of T cell receptor beta chains follows, all from one sample in a study of radiotherapy plus CTLA-4 blockade in lung cancer. Some clones are missing from TCRdb's copy, which holds only in-frame ones; the method was immunoSEQ multiplex PCR. The sample consists of more than 95,000 clones, around 74% of them appearing once. The sequenced sample was peripheral blood, obtained from a patient treated with radiotherapy plus ipilimumab. These receptors were obtained from a human donor with non-small cell lung cancer who had a partial response to radiotherapy plus ipilimumab. Some clones in this sample may be carry-over from other donors' samples. Each CDR3 is given with its conserved first and last residue. D genes are given only for firm matches. A row's size may be missing; if present it is once, few, many or a size class.

len: 15; j_gene: TRBJ2-2; d_gene: TRBD1; v_gene: TRBV2; abundance: .; CDR3aa: CASRISGTGIGELFF; CDR3nt: TGTGCCAGCCGAATCTCAGGGACAGGGATCGGGGAGCTGTTTTTT
len: 15; j_gene: TRBJ1-5; d_gene: .; v_gene: TRBV7-2; abundance: .; CDR3aa: CASSLRGVSNQPQHF; CDR3nt: TGTGCCAGCAGCCTCAGGGGTGTAAGTAATCAGCCCCAGCATTTT
len: 14; j_gene: TRBJ2-1; d_gene: TRBD2; v_gene: TRBV5-1; abundance: few; CDR3aa: CASSVAGGYNEQFF; CDR3nt: TGCGCCAGCAGCGTAGCGGGGGGCTACAATGAGCAGTTCTTC
len: 15; j_gene: TRBJ2-2; d_gene: TRBD1; v_gene: TRBV7-8; abundance: .; CDR3aa: CASSSRDRVTGELFF; CDR3nt: TGTGCCAGCAGCTCCCGGGACAGGGTCACCGGGGAGCTGTTTTTT
len: 17; j_gene: TRBJ1-2; d_gene: .; v_gene: TRBV29-1; abundance: .; CDR3aa: CSVEKVAGYIPRGGYTF; CDR3nt: TGCAGCGTTGAAAAGGTTGCAGGCTATATCCCGAGGGGGGGCTACACCTTC
len: 16; j_gene: TRBJ2-7; d_gene: TRBD2; v_gene: TRBV16; abundance: .; CDR3aa: CASSQILIAGSYEQYF; CDR3nt: TGTGCCAGCAGCCAAATCCTAATAGCGGGATCCTACGAGCAGTACTTC
len: 15; j_gene: TRBJ1-4; d_gene: TRBD1; v_gene: TRBV7-2; abundance: once; CDR3aa: CASSPSRDRVEKLFF; CDR3nt: TGTGCCAGCAGCCCGTCCCGGGACAGGGTTGAAAAACTGTTTTTT
len: 16; j_gene: TRBJ2-7; d_gene: .; v_gene: TRBV28; abundance: .; CDR3aa: CASSLWSMGQSYEQYF; CDR3nt: TGTGCCAGCAGTTTATGGTCGATGGGGCAGAGCTACGAGCAGTACTTC
len: 15; j_gene: TRBJ1-5; d_gene: TRBD1; v_gene: TRBV19; abundance: few; CDR3aa: CASSIDRGGNQPQHF; CDR3nt: TGTGCCAGTAGTATAGACAGGGGGGGCAATCAGCCCCAGCATTTT
len: 13; j_gene: TRBJ2-5; d_gene: .; v_gene: TRBV11-3; abundance: once; CDR3aa: CASSLNSGETQYF; CDR3nt: TGTGCCAGCAGCTTAAACAGCGGGGAGACCCAGTACTTC
len: 14; j_gene: TRBJ2-3; d_gene: .; v_gene: TRBV7-8; abundance: .; CDR3aa: CASSLTPGSDTQYF; CDR3nt: TGTGCCAGCAGCCTTACCCCCGGGTCAGATACGCAGTATTTT
len: 15; j_gene: TRBJ1-2; d_gene: .; v_gene: TRBV5-5; abundance: once; CDR3aa: CASSLGMDRPGGYTF; CDR3nt: TGTGCCAGCAGTCTCGGAATGGACCGCCCGGGGGGCTACACCTTC
len: 11; j_gene: TRBJ2-2; d_gene: .; v_gene: TRBV6-1; abundance: .; CDR3aa: CASSFSGELFF; CDR3nt: TGTGCCAGCTCTTTTTCCGGGGAGCTGTTTTTT
len: 15; j_gene: TRBJ2-7; d_gene: .; v_gene: TRBV6-5; abundance: few; CDR3aa: CASSYSSGGGSSWYF; CDR3nt: TGTGCCAGCAGTTACTCATCTGGGGGCGGGAGTTCGTGGTACTTC
len: 14; j_gene: TRBJ2-2; d_gene: TRBD2; v_gene: TRBV6-5; abundance: .; CDR3aa: CATQEREPNGELFF; CDR3nt: TGTGCCACCCAGGAGCGGGAGCCAAACGGGGAGCTGTTTTTT
len: 16; j_gene: TRBJ2-4; d_gene: TRBD1; v_gene: TRBV7-2; abundance: .; CDR3aa: CASSLGGTGAVNIQYF; CDR3nt: TGTGCCAGCAGCTTGGGAGGGACAGGGGCGGTCAACATTCAGTACTTC
len: 13; j_gene: TRBJ2-1; d_gene: .; v_gene: TRBV7-2; abundance: .; CDR3aa: CASSLGRGDEQFF; CDR3nt: TGTGCCAGCAGTCTAGGGAGGGGGGATGAGCAGTTCTTC
len: 15; j_gene: TRBJ2-7; d_gene: TRBD1; v_gene: TRBV7-8; abundance: .; CDR3aa: CASSLGQGFTYEQYF; CDR3nt: TGTGCCAGCAGCTTAGGACAGGGGTTTACTTACGAGCAGTACTTC
len: 15; j_gene: TRBJ2-1; d_gene: TRBD2; v_gene: TRBV5-6; abundance: .; CDR3aa: CASSPETSGVNEQFF; CDR3nt: TGTGCCAGCAGCCCCGAGACTAGCGGGGTTAATGAGCAGTTCTTC
len: 16; j_gene: TRBJ2-1; d_gene: .; v_gene: TRBV11-3; abundance: .; CDR3aa: CASSLTYASTYNEQFF; CDR3nt: TGTGCCAGCAGCTTAACTTACGCATCAACCTACAATGAGCAGTTCTTC
len: 17; j_gene: TRBJ1-5; d_gene: TRBD1; v_gene: TRBV6-1; abundance: .; CDR3aa: CASSAVLGTVYNQPQHF; CDR3nt: TGTGCCAGCAGTGCTGTTCTCGGGACAGTTTACAATCAGCCCCAGCATTTT
len: 18; j_gene: TRBJ2-3; d_gene: TRBD2; v_gene: TRBV11-3; abundance: .; CDR3aa: CASSFGLAGGTSTDTQYF; CDR3nt: TGTGCCAGCAGCTTCGGACTAGCGGGGGGGACTAGCACAGATACGCAGTATTTT
len: 15; j_gene: TRBJ2-1; d_gene: .; v_gene: TRBV6-5; abundance: .; CDR3aa: CASSYQGETGNEQFF; CDR3nt: TGTGCCAGCAGTTACCAAGGGGAAACGGGCAATGAGCAGTTCTTC
len: 13; j_gene: TRBJ1-1; d_gene: TRBD1; v_gene: TRBV27; abundance: .; CDR3aa: CASSRTGITEAFF; CDR3nt: TGTGCCAGCAGTCGGACAGGGATAACTGAAGCTTTCTTT
len: 15; j_gene: TRBJ1-2; d_gene: .; v_gene: TRBV9; abundance: few; CDR3aa: CASRRAGRSNYGYTF; CDR3nt: TGTGCCAGCAGGAGGGCGGGACGCTCTAACTATGGCTACACCTTC
len: 12; j_gene: TRBJ1-1; d_gene: TRBD1; v_gene: TRBV19; abundance: .; CDR3aa: CASSARQGRAFF; CDR3nt: TGTGCCAGTAGTGCACGACAGGGACGAGCTTTCTTT
len: 17; j_gene: TRBJ2-3; d_gene: TRBD2; v_gene: TRBV7-3; abundance: .; CDR3aa: CASSFTGFSGGADTQYF; CDR3nt: TGTGCCAGCAGCTTCACCGGGTTTAGCGGGGGGGCAGATACGCAGTATTTT
len: 14; j_gene: TRBJ2-1; d_gene: .; v_gene: TRBV10-1; abundance: .; CDR3aa: CASSESLRGGEQFF; CDR3nt: TGCGCCAGCAGTGAGTCACTTCGCGGCGGTGAGCAGTTCTTC
len: 15; j_gene: TRBJ2-7; d_gene: .; v_gene: TRBV5-1; abundance: .; CDR3aa: CASRFRRDTPYEQYF; CDR3nt: TGCGCCAGCAGGTTCCGTAGGGACACCCCCTACGAGCAGTACTTC
len: 15; j_gene: TRBJ1-5; d_gene: TRBD1; v_gene: TRBV18; abundance: few; CDR3aa: CASSPEQGAGGPQHF; CDR3nt: TGTGCCAGCTCACCGGAACAGGGGGCCGGGGGACCCCAGCATTTT
len: 14; j_gene: TRBJ1-2; d_gene: .; v_gene: TRBV28; abundance: few; CDR3aa: CASSRQTPPYGYTF; CDR3nt: TGTGCCAGCAGTCGACAAACACCCCCCTATGGCTACACCTTC
len: 16; j_gene: TRBJ2-2; d_gene: TRBD2; v_gene: TRBV19; abundance: once; CDR3aa: CASRTAGGLVGGELFF; CDR3nt: TGTGCCAGCCGGACAGCGGGGGGGCTCGTTGGCGGGGAGCTGTTTTTT
len: 17; j_gene: TRBJ2-1; d_gene: TRBD2; v_gene: TRBV14; abundance: .; CDR3aa: CASSQDPPSGGINEQFF; CDR3nt: TGTGCCAGCAGCCAAGACCCCCCTAGCGGGGGAATCAATGAGCAGTTCTTC
len: 15; j_gene: TRBJ2-5; d_gene: .; v_gene: TRBV9; abundance: .; CDR3aa: CASGSRSRGSETQYF; CDR3nt: TGTGCCAGCGGCTCACGATCTAGGGGTTCAGAGACCCAGTACTTC
len: 15; j_gene: TRBJ2-7; d_gene: .; v_gene: TRBV28; abundance: .; CDR3aa: CASSLLGTAGYEQYF; CDR3nt: TGTGCCAGCAGTTTACTCGGGACAGCGGGCTACGAGCAGTACTTC
len: 16; j_gene: TRBJ2-1; d_gene: TRBD2; v_gene: TRBV15; abundance: .; CDR3aa: CATSRGGTSRSNEQFF; CDR3nt: TGTGCCACCAGCAGAGGCGGGACTAGTCGATCCAATGAGCAGTTCTTC
len: 11; j_gene: TRBJ2-4; d_gene: .; v_gene: TRBV20-1; abundance: few; CDR3aa: CSGGPGNIQYF; CDR3nt: TGCAGCGGGGGGCCAGGAAACATTCAGTACTTC